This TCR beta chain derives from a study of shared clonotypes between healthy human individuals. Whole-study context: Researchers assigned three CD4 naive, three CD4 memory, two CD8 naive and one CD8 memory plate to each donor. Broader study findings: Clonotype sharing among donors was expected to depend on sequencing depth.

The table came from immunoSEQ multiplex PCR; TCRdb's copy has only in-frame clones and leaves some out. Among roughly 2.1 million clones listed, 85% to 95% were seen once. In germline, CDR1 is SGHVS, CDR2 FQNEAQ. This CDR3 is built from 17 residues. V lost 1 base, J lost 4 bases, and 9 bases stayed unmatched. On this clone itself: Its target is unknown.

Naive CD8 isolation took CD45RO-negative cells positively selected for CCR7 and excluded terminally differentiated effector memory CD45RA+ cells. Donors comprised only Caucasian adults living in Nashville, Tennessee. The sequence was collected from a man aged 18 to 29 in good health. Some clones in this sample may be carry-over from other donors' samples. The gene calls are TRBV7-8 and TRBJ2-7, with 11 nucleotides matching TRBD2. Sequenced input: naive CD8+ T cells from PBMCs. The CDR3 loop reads CASSLETSGTSGYEQYF. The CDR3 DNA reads TGTGCCAGCAGCTTAGAAACATCGGGGACTAGCGGTTACGAGCAGTACTTC.